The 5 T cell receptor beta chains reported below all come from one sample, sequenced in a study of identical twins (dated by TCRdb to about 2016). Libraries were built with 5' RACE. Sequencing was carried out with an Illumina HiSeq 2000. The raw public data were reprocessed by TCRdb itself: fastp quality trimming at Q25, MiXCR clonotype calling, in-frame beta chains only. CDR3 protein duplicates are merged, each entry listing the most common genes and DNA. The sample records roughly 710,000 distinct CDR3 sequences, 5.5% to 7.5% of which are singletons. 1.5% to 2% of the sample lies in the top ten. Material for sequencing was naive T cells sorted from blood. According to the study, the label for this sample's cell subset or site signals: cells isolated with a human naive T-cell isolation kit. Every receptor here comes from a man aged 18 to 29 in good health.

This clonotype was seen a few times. Here the CDR3 reads CASSLPPGGTSGSIDEQFF. In nucleotides, the CDR3 is TGTGCCAGCAGCCTCCCTCCGGGTGGGACTAGCGGGAGCATAGATGAGCAGTTCTTC. The chain uses TRBV5-6 and TRBJ2-1; TRBD2 agrees at 14 bases. Germline trimming cut 4 bases from V and 8 bases from J; bases unmatched to any gene: 17. There are 19 residues in the CDR3. CDR1 SGHDT and CDR2 YYEEEE come from the germline V gene.

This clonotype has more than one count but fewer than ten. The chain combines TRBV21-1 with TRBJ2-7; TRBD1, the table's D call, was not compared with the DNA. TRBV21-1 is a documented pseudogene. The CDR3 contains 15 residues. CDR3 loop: CASSHLLKSGAEQYF. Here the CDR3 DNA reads TGTGCCAGCAGCCATTTATTGAAGTCGGGGGCCGAGCAGTACTTC.

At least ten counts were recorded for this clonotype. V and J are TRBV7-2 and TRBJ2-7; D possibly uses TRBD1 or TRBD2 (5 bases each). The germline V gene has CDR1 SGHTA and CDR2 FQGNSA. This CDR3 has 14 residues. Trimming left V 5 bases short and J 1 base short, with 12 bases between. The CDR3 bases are TGTGCCAGCAGCCGCGGTGGGACGTCCTACGAGCAGTACTTC. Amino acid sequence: CASSRGGTSYEQYF.

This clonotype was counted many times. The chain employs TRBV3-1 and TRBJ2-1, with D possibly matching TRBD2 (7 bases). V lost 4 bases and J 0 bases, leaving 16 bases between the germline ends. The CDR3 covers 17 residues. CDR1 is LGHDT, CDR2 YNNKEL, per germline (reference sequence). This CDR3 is CASSPGLGGYSYNEQFF. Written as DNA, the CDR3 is TGTGCCAGCAGCCCCGGACTAGGGGGATACTCCTACAATGAGCAGTTCTTC.

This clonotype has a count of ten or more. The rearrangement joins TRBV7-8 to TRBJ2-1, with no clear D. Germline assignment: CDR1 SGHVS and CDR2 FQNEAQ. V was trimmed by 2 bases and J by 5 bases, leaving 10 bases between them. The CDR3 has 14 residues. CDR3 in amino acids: CASSLYLPDNEQFF. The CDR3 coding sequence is TGTGCCAGCAGCTTATACCTTCCCGACAATGAGCAGTTCTTC.